This entry lists 27 T cell receptor beta chains sequenced from one sample in a study of graft-versus-host responses after intestinal transplantation. The assay was immunoSEQ multiplex PCR, and TCRdb's table has in-frame clones only and misses some. This repertoire shows 13,000 to 15,000 clones, almost 30% found once; its top ten account for 3.9%. The source material was alloreactive CD4+ T cells from a mixed lymphocyte reaction culture, sampled before intestinal transplant. Subset given: CFSE-low proliferating T cells sorted from roughly 6-day pre-transplant mixed lymphocyte reaction (GvH or HvG direction). All receptors come from a human patient who received an intestinal transplant.

The J gene is TRBJ1-2, the V gene TRBV6-5, with 7 bases lining up with TRBD1. The ends lost 4 bases at V and 2 bases at J; junction bases unmatched: 10. The CDR3 extends over 16 amino acids. Germline CDR1 reads MNHEY; CDR2 reads SVGAGI. CDR3 nucleotides: TGTGCCAGCAGTTTTGGGACTCCAGGGGGAAACTATGGCTACACCTTC. It is translated as CASSFGTPGGNYGYTF.

V is TRBV28 and J is TRBJ2-7; D not certain. V lost 6 bases to trimming and J lost 2 bases, with 11 bases between them. In germline, CDR1 is MDHEN, CDR2 SYDVKM. The CDR3 length is 13 residues. The CDR3 DNA reads as TGTGCCAGCAGCCCCCCGGCGACCTACGAGCAGTACTTC. The encoded protein is CASSPPATYEQYF.

This rearrangement joins TRBV5-1 to TRBJ2-7; D possibly corresponds to TRBD1 (5 bases). Germline V gives CDR1 SGHRS, CDR2 YFSETQ. The V end was cut by 0 bases, the J end by 4 bases, with 14 bases between. The CDR3 is made up of 15 amino acids. The CDR3 protein is CASSLDNKGIYEQYF. DNA for the CDR3: TGCGCCAGCAGCTTGGACAACAAGGGGATTTACGAGCAGTACTTC. Full variable domain (rest looked up from reference TRBV5-1 and TRBJ2-7): KAGVTQTPRYLIKTRGQQVTLSCSPISGHRSVSWYQQTPGQGLQFLFEYFSETQRNKGNFPGRFSGRQFSNSRSEMNVSTLELGDSALYLCASSLDNKGIYEQYFGPGTRLTVT.

The chain carries TRBV2 and TRBJ2-2, with 7 bases lining up with TRBD2. CDR3 length: 14 residues. The V gene end was trimmed by 5 bases and the J gene end by 5 bases; junction bases not matched to a gene: 5. Germline CDR1 is SNHLY and CDR2 is FYNNEI. The CDR3 DNA is TGTGCCAGCAGTACCCTCGGGAGGACCGGGGAGCTGTTTTTT. Protein: CASSTLGRTGELFF. The full variable domain, in which reference TRBV2 and TRBJ2-2 provide the parts outside the CDR3, is EPEVTQTPSHQVTQMGQEVILRCVPISNHLYFYWYRQILGQKVEFLVSFYNNEISEKSEIFDDQFSVERPDGSNFTLKIRSTKLEDSAMYFCASSTLGRTGELFFGEGSRLTVL.

This clone was seen more than once but under ten times. Sequence at one end of the junction differs from germline and may be a read error. This chain connects TRBV7-3 to TRBJ1-1; D ambiguous. The CDR3 has 15 residues. Germline V gives CDR1 SGHTA, CDR2 FQGTGA. CDR3 region: CASSVTGSSNTEAFF. In DNA form, the CDR3 reads TGTGCCAGCAGCGTAACGGGGAGCTCGAACACTGAAGCTTTCTTT.

The chain links TRBV5-6 to TRBJ1-2, with 7 bases that match TRBD1. V dropped 0 bases and J dropped 4; count of bases not matched to a gene: 3. This CDR3 comprises 14 residues. Germline V CDR1 and CDR2: SGHDT, YYEEEE. CDR3: CASSLVGGVYGYTF. The CDR3 coding sequence is TGTGCCAGCAGCTTGGTAGGGGGCGTCTATGGCTACACCTTC.

The sample holds a few counts of this clone. The chain carries TRBV5-4 and TRBJ2-6, with 12 bases aligning to TRBD2. The ends lost 4 bases at V and 2 bases at J; junction bases unmatched: 13. This CDR3 spans 20 amino acids. The V gene's germline CDR1 is SGHNT and CDR2 YYREEE (reference sequence). CDR3 DNA sequence: TGTGCCAGCAGCCGTCGACTAGCGGGAGAATCGGTGGCTGGGGCCAACGTCCTGACTTTC. This gives the protein CASSRRLAGESVAGANVLTF.

The V gene is TRBV9, the J gene TRBJ1-1, with D possibly TRBD1 on 6 matching bases. Trimming cost V 4 bases and J 2 bases, with 15 bases left between them. There are 15 residues in the CDR3. Germline CDR1 reads SGDLS; CDR2 reads YYNGEE. The CDR3, as DNA: TGTGCCAGCAGCCCGGGGGGACAAGTAAACACTGAAGCTTTCTTT. Translating gives CASSPGGQVNTEAFF.

This clone was seen only a few times. The CDR3 DNA reads TGTGCCTGGAGTCACCGGGACAGGGCGAACTATGGCTACACCTTC. Amino acids: CAWSHRDRANYGYTF. This chain joins TRBV30 and TRBJ1-2; the match to TRBD1 covers 9 bases. The CDR3 is 15 amino acids. Germline V gene sequence: CDR1 GTSNPN, CDR2 SVGIG (reference sequence). The trim removed 2 bases at V and 2 bases at J, leaving 6 bases unmatched.

This clone was detected a few times. CDR3 sequence: CASGTGYEQYF. CDR3 DNA: TGTGCCAGCGGGACCGGCTACGAGCAGTACTTC. V usage is TRBV6-6 and J usage is TRBJ2-7; D may correspond to TRBD1 or TRBD2 (5 bases each). The CDR3 totals 11 residues. CDR1 is MNHNY and CDR2 is SVGAGI in the germline V gene (reference sequence). The V end lost 8 bases, the J end lost 3 bases, and 8 bases lay between the germline ends.

The chain has TRBV5-1 and TRBJ1-1; 8 bases map to TRBD1. Germline loops: CDR1 SGHRS, CDR2 YFSETQ. V was pared by 3 bases and J by 7 bases, with 5 bases of the junction left unmatched. The CDR3 is 13 residues long. The CDR3 DNA sequence: TGCGCCAGCAGCTCGGGACAGGCGATTGAAGCTTTCTTT. This translates into CASSSGQAIEAFF.

The rearrangement uses TRBV4-3 and TRBJ1-5; no clear D. V lost 4 bases and J lost 4, with 11 bases in between. Germline CDR1 and CDR2: LGHNA and YSLEER. The CDR3 is made up of 14 amino acids. The CDR3 here is CASSPQTTNQPQHF. The CDR3 DNA reads TGCGCCAGCAGCCCCCAAACAACAAATCAGCCCCAGCATTTT.

The chain recombines TRBV6-5 with TRBJ2-7; tentatively, D is TRBD2 (5 bases). The CDR3 consists of 15 residues. Germline V gene data show CDR1 as MNHEY and CDR2 as SVGAGI. V lost 0 bases and J lost 6, with 15 bases in between. The CDR3 sequence: CASSYSTGGPIEQYF. The DNA for the CDR3 is TGTGCCAGCAGTTACTCGACTGGAGGTCCCATCGAGCAGTACTTC.

This rearrangement joins TRBV27 to TRBJ2-1, with D tentatively TRBD1 (5 bases). Germline V gives CDR1 MNHEY, CDR2 SMNVEV (reference sequence). The CDR3 is 13 residues long. V lost 6 bases and J 4 bases, leaving 10 bases between the germline ends. Written as DNA, the CDR3 is TGTGCCAGCAGAAGGGGCAATTACAATGAGCAGTTCTTC. It specifies CASRRGNYNEQFF.

The rearrangement uses TRBV7-9 and TRBJ2-6, with 8 bases matching TRBD1. V gave up 6 bases and J gave up 0 bases; unmatched junction bases: 4. CDR1 is SEHNR, CDR2 FQNEAQ, per germline (reference sequence). The CDR3 is 16 amino acids. CDR3 coding DNA: TGTGCCAGCAGACGTACAGGGGGCTCTGGGGCCAACGTCCTGACTTTC. The encoded protein is CASRRTGGSGANVLTF. The full variable domain, its missing parts supplied by reference TRBV7-9 and TRBJ2-6, is DTGVSQNPRHKITKRGQNVTFRCDPISEHNRLYWYRQTLGQGPEFLTYFQNEAQLEKSRLLSDRFSAERPKGSFSTLEIQRTEQGDSAMYLCASRRTGGSGANVLTFGAGSRLTVL.

The chain couples TRBV18 to TRBJ2-3; the D gene could be TRBD1 or TRBD2 (7 bases each). Trimming removed 7 bases from V and 4 bases from J, with 12 bases in between. This CDR3 spans 13 amino acids. The V gene's germline CDR1 is KGHSH and CDR2 LQKENI. CDR3: CASLQGGPDTQYF. Here the CDR3 DNA reads TGTGCCAGCTTGCAGGGGGGGCCAGATACGCAGTATTTT.

The genes are TRBV4-3 and TRBJ2-3; perhaps D is TRBD1 or TRBD2 (7 bases each). The CDR3 consists of 15 residues. Germline V gene lookup returns CDR1 LGHNA and CDR2 YSLEER. V dropped 4 bases and J dropped 5 bases, with 16 bases sitting between them. The CDR3 nucleotides are TGCGCCAGCAGCCCTGGAAGCAGGGGGGGAGATACGCAGTATTTT. It yields the protein CASSPGSRGGDTQYF.

This chain joins TRBV19 and TRBJ1-5; D unclear. Germline V CDR1 and CDR2: LNHDA, SQIVND (reference sequence). V lost 0 bases, J lost 2 bases, and 8 bases lay in between. The CDR3 consists of 15 residues. The CDR3, as DNA: TGTGCCAGTAGTATAGACGAGGTCCGCAATCAGCCCCAGCATTTT. Translated: CASSIDEVRNQPQHF.

Worth noting for this clone: Given a far larger clone just one base away, this is likely a sequencing read error. J is TRBJ1-1 and V is TRBV28; D uncertain. The V gene lost 1 base and the J gene lost 4 bases, with 10 bases spanning the gap. Germline-derived CDR1 and CDR2 are MDHEN and SYDVKM. The CDR3 spans 14 residues. The CDR3 is CASSLSQWRTEAFF. Here the CDR3 DNA reads TGTGCCAGCAGTTTATCGCAGTGGCGCACTGAAGCTTTCTTT.

This clone is termed medium-sized (0.01 to 0.1%). The V call is TRBV5-6, the J call TRBJ1-2, with 7 positions matching TRBD1. CDR3 length: 14 residues. CDR1 is SGHDT and CDR2 is YYEEEE in the germline V gene. Trimming removed 0 bases from V and 5 bases from J; junction bases left unmatched: 4. In nucleotides, the CDR3 is TGTGCCAGCAGCTTGGACAGGGGATGGTATGGCTACACCTTC. This encodes CASSLDRGWYGYTF. Drawing the rest from reference TRBV5-6 and TRBJ1-2, the complete variable domain is DAGVTQSPTHLIKTRGQQVTLRCSPKSGHDTVSWYQQALGQGPQFIFQYYEEEERQRGNFPDRFSGHQFPNYSSELNVNALLLGDSALYLCASSLDRGWYGYTFGSGTRLTVV.

This clone was counted a few times. The V gene is TRBV5-6, the J gene TRBJ1-6, with D unresolved. CDR3 length: 13 amino acids. V was clipped by 1 base and J by 6 bases, with 5 bases between them. The V gene's germline CDR1 is SGHDT and CDR2 YYEEEE. The CDR3 spells CASSLKVNSPLHF. The CDR3 DNA sequence: TGTGCCAGCAGCTTGAAGGTTAATTCACCCCTCCACTTT.

This chain connects TRBV5-1 to TRBJ2-3; 13 bases are shared with TRBD2. The CDR3 contains 16 residues. The V segment lost 0 bases and the J segment 6 bases; nucleotides outside the gene matches: 4. Germline values: CDR1 SGHRS, CDR2 YFSETQ. The CDR3 DNA follows: TGCGCCAGCAGCTTGGGGACTAGCGGGAGATACGATACGCAGTATTTT. Translation: CASSLGTSGRYDTQYF. The full variable domain, in which reference TRBV5-1 and TRBJ2-3 provide the parts outside the CDR3, is KAGVTQTPRYLIKTRGQQVTLSCSPISGHRSVSWYQQTPGQGLQFLFEYFSETQRNKGNFPGRFSGRQFSNSRSEMNVSTLELGDSALYLCASSLGTSGRYDTQYFGPGTRLTVL.

This clone turned up a few times. The CDR3 region has the DNA TGTGCCAGCAGTTTATTAGAGGAGCAGTTCTTC. It translates to CASSLLEEQFF. The V call is TRBV28, the J call TRBJ2-1; D gene ambiguous. Trimming took 1 base from V and 10 from J, leaving 5 bases between them. Germline loops: CDR1 MDHEN, CDR2 SYDVKM. The CDR3 has 11 amino acids.

Relative to its sample, this clone is medium-sized. CDR3 region: CAISDWYMNTEAFF. DNA of the CDR3: TGTGCCATCAGTGACTGGTACATGAACACTGAAGCTTTCTTT. The V call is TRBV10-3, the J call TRBJ1-1, with D hard to call. Trimming pared 3 bases from V and 0 bases from J, leaving 8 bases between. The CDR3 spans 14 residues. The germline V gene has CDR1 ENHRY and CDR2 SYGVKD.

This clone has a handful of counts. The chain carries TRBV19 and TRBJ2-7; TRBD1 might be the D (6 bases). V lost 6 bases and J lost 6, with 18 bases in between. The germline CDR1 and CDR2 sequences are LNHDA and SQIVND (reference sequence). The length of the CDR3 is 14 residues. CDR3 protein: CASRLGTPSAEQYF. In nucleotides, the CDR3 is TGTGCCAGTAGATTGGGGACACCCTCGGCCGAGCAGTACTTC.

This clone has more than one count but fewer than ten. The rearrangement joins TRBV27 to TRBJ1-2; D ambiguous. The CDR3 spans 12 residues. From germline, CDR1 is MNHEY and CDR2 SMNVEV (reference sequence). V gave up 3 bases and J gave up 8 bases, with 10 bases separating them. The CDR3 region is CASSFTQGGYTF. The CDR3 bases are TGTGCCAGCAGTTTTACCCAAGGAGGCTACACCTTC.

In this sample, this clone turned up a few times. The genes are TRBV5-6 and TRBJ1-6; D gene unclear. The CDR3 runs 14 residues. V lost 0 bases and J 4 bases, leaving 5 bases between the germline ends. Germline V lookup: CDR1 SGHDT, CDR2 YYEEEE. The CDR3 nucleotides are TGTGCCAGCAGCTTGGGACTGTATAATTCACCCCTCCACTTT. It specifies CASSLGLYNSPLHF.